This TCR beta chain came from a study of blood T cell repertoires in COVID-19. Study at large: Samples came from the United States, Italy and Spain, spanning acute and convalescent COVID-19.

The CDR3 is 16 amino acids. V was clipped by 3 bases and J by 3 bases, with 14 bases between them. Germline CDR1 is MGHRA and CDR2 is YSYEKL. Sequenced by immunoSEQ multiplex PCR; TCRdb stores in-frame clones only, minus some. This sample carries about 110,000 clones, about three quarters of them seen once, and the ten largest clones take 6.2%. Sequences were obtained from peripheral blood. The source of this sequence is a man older than 75 with COVID-19, enrolled during active disease. V is TRBV4-1 and J is TRBJ1-4; a possible D gene is TRBD1 (5 bases). The CDR3: CASSQNSGNPNEKLFF. Here the CDR3 DNA reads TGCGCCAGCAGCCAGAACTCAGGGAACCCTAATGAAAAACTGTTTTTT.